The rows below give T cell receptor beta chains drawn from one sample of a study of shared clonotypes between healthy human individuals. Assay: immunoSEQ multiplex PCR; the TCRdb copy retains only in-frame clones and omits some. The sample yields 2 million or so clones, 95% seen once. Sequences were obtained from naive CD4+ T cells sorted from blood. The origin of the receptors is a man aged 18 to 30 in good health. Both conserved end residues are part of each CDR3.

j_call v_call cdr3_aa
TRBJ1-5 TRBV6-5 CASSYEGARGQPQHF
TRBJ2-2 TRBV27 CASSLIQGIAGELFF
TRBJ2-2 TRBV5-1 CASSLGRQNTGELFF
TRBJ2-7 TRBV18 CASSWGQGRDPGQYF
TRBJ1-2 TRBV6-6 CASSYSTGPRAGGYTF
TRBJ2-2 TRBV19 CASSIGQGKGGELFF
TRBJ1-5 TRBV5-4 CASSSQGSNQPQHF
TRBJ2-7 TRBV11-3 CASSRQPNSYEQYF
TRBJ2-7 TRBV2 CASVLGGTGVDEQYF
TRBJ1-6 TRBV6-5 CASSHSGPVVSPLHF
TRBJ1-1 TRBV19 CASSYGGTEAFF
TRBJ1-1 TRBV5-1 CASSSQAVTEAFF
TRBJ2-7 TRBV30 CAWGGDRFSSYEQYF
TRBJ1-4 TRBV10-3 CAISDGPNEKLFF
TRBJ2-7 TRBV5-1 CASSFLTGTYEQYF
TRBJ2-7 TRBV28 CASNRGRYEQYF
TRBJ2-7 TRBV9 CASSLPHEQYF